Sequencing of this T cell receptor beta chain was carried out in a study of T cells in Graves' hyperthyroidism and ophthalmopathy. Patients were excluded for uncontrolled infection, other autoimmune disease, pregnancy or lactation. This clonotype has at least ten counts. This CDR3 has 16 amino acids. Germline V gene data show CDR1 as LGHDT and CDR2 as YNNKEL (reference sequence). V shed 4 bases and J shed 0 bases, with 15 bases lying between them. Amplification yielded TCR beta CDR3 regions, with RNA transcripts as the source. The HTBI primer set was used in a first-round RT-PCR of the TCR CDR3. A single record per CDR3 protein comes from TCRdb applying MiXCR to the multiplex PCR reads. The data hold approximately 570,000 distinct CDR3 sequences, with just under 20% observed a single time.

Sequenced sample: blood. The clonotype was recovered from a man between 40 and 49 years old with Graves' ophthalmopathy. The chain employs TRBV3-1 and TRBJ1-1; no clear D. The chain's CDR3 is CASSLTKEIVNTEAFF. The CDR3 DNA reads TGTGCCAGCAGCCTAACCAAGGAGATTGTGAACACTGAAGCTTTCTTT.